Following are 23 T cell receptor beta chains from one sample sequenced in a study of cytomegalovirus exposure and HLA in healthy donors. Both 60 Vbeta primers and 13 Jbeta primers went into the PCR. Assay used: immunoSEQ multiplex PCR; TCRdb lists only in-frame clones, some missing. The sample has 90,000 to 140,000 clones; 75% to 85% are singletons. Sequencing was performed on PBMCs. All receptors derive from a man aged 30 to 39 in good health and CMV-seronegative.

The J gene is TRBJ2-5, the V gene TRBV4-1, with 7 bases lining up with TRBD1. V was clipped by 0 bases and J by 7 bases; unmatched bases: 5. This CDR3 has 14 amino acids. The germline V gene has CDR1 MGHRA and CDR2 YSYEKL. The CDR3 bases are TGCGCCAGCAGCCAAGAGACAGGGCCGAGGACCCAGTACTTC. Translated: CASSQETGPRTQYF.

The chain employs TRBV5-1 and TRBJ2-7; 7 bases map to TRBD2. CDR1 SGHRS and CDR2 YFSETQ come from the germline V gene. V lost 0 bases and J lost 1; bases outside the gene matches: 7. The CDR3 is 16 residues long. CDR3 nucleotides: TGCGCCAGCAGCTTGGGGGCCGGACTAGGTTCCTACGAGCAGTACTTC. Its protein product is CASSLGAGLGSYEQYF.

The chain uses TRBV30 and TRBJ1-2, with TRBD1 identical over 9 bases. V was clipped by 3 bases and J by 4 bases; unmatched bases: 6. This CDR3 is built from 14 residues. Germline assignment: CDR1 GTSNPN and CDR2 SVGIG (reference sequence). The CDR3 reads CAWRMTGGGYGYTF. For the CDR3, the DNA is TGTGCCTGGAGGATGACAGGGGGAGGCTATGGCTACACCTTC. The full variable domain, completed using reference TRBV30 and TRBJ1-2, is SQTIHQWPATLVQPVGSPLSLECTVEGTSNPNLYWYRQAAGRGLQLLFYSVGIGQISSEVPQNLSASRPQDRQFILSSKKLLLSDSGFYLCAWRMTGGGYGYTFGSGTRLTVV.

This sequence joins TRBV9 and TRBJ2-7, with 8 bases matching TRBD2. Trimming cost V 5 bases and J 0 bases; bases outside gene matches: 7. The CDR3 spans 15 residues. CDR1 and CDR2 from the germline V gene are SGDLS and YYNGEE. The CDR3 is CASSTTGGTSYEQYF. The CDR3, as DNA: TGTGCCAGCAGTACCACGGGGGGGACCTCCTACGAGCAGTACTTC.

The chain employs TRBV19 and TRBJ1-1; D remains ambiguous. From germline, CDR1 is LNHDA and CDR2 SQIVND (reference sequence). V was clipped by 3 bases and J by 0 bases, with 5 bases between them. The CDR3 loop spans 13 amino acids. For the CDR3, the DNA is TGTGCCAGTAGTATTAATTTGAACACTGAAGCTTTCTTT. This encodes CASSINLNTEAFF.

The CDR3 here is CASSISVSNQPQHF. DNA for the CDR3: TGTGCCAGTAGTATCTCGGTGAGCAATCAGCCCCAGCATTTT. The chain has TRBV19 and TRBJ1-5; D ambiguous. Trimming took 3 bases from V and 1 from J, leaving 7 bases between them. The germline gives CDR1 LNHDA, CDR2 SQIVND (reference sequence). The CDR3 runs to 14 residues.

This clone was recorded once. This sequence joins TRBV7-6 and TRBJ2-2; D is unclear. The CDR3 has 13 residues. Trimming stripped 1 base from V and 4 bases from J, with 4 bases between. Germline CDR1 reads SGHVS; CDR2 reads FNYEAQ. DNA for the CDR3: TGTGCCAGCAGCTTAGGCAGCACCGGGGAGCTGTTTTTT. Translation gives CASSLGSTGELFF.

There are a few counts of this clone. In DNA, the CDR3 is TGCGCCAGCAGCTTGGCGACAGCGAACACTGAAGCTTTCTTT. It specifies CASSLATANTEAFF. The J gene is TRBJ1-1, the V gene TRBV5-1; possible D gene TRBD1, 5 bases. The V end was cut by 0 bases, the J end by 1 base, with 7 bases between. The CDR3 length is 14 residues. Germline V gene data show CDR1 as SGHRS and CDR2 as YFSETQ.

This chain joins TRBV30 and TRBJ1-3; 7 bases align to TRBD1. With 3 bases clipped from V and 4 bases from J, the junction kept 6 bases outside the gene matches. The CDR3 has 14 residues. Per the germline V gene, CDR1 is GTSNPN and CDR2 is SVGIG (reference sequence). The CDR3 DNA reads as TGTGCCTGGAGAAGACAGGGATTCGGAAACACCATATATTTT. Its translation is CAWRRQGFGNTIYF.

The J gene is TRBJ1-2, the V gene TRBV7-8; D is unclear. The V and J ends lost 3 bases and 4 bases respectively, with 21 bases between them. CDR1 is SGHVS and CDR2 is FQNEAQ in the germline V gene. This CDR3 comprises 17 residues. The CDR3 sequence: CASSLFTRGQSIYGYTF. The CDR3 coding sequence is TGTGCCAGCAGCTTGTTCACCCGTGGGCAGTCAATCTATGGCTACACCTTC. Filled out from reference TRBV7-8 and TRBJ1-2, the complete variable domain reads GAGVSQSPRYKVAKRGQDVALRCDPISGHVSLFWYQQALGQGPEFLTYFQNEAQLDKSGLPSDRFFAERPEGSVSTLKIQRTQQEDSAVYLCASSLFTRGQSIYGYTFGSGTRLTVV.

A single count supports this clone. The chain combines TRBV29-1 with TRBJ1-1; D gene unclear. The CDR3 spans 14 residues. Germline lookup yields CDR1 SQVTM and CDR2 ANQGSEA. V lost 4 bases to trimming and J lost 2 bases, with 14 bases between them. Written as DNA, the CDR3 is TGCAGCGTTGTATTTAGAGCCTCCAACACTGAAGCTTTCTTT. Protein sequence: CSVVFRASNTEAFF.

A note on this clone: The conserved final phenylalanine or tryptophan is absent from the CDR3, which likely points to a read error. The chain employs TRBV28 and TRBJ1-5, with D possibly TRBD1 on 6 matching bases. The CDR3 runs to 15 residues. The germline V and J ends were trimmed by 2 bases and 3 bases, with 11 bases remaining between them. Germline CDR1 MDHEN, CDR2 SYDVKM. The CDR3 sequence: CASSLTTGINQPQHL. CDR3 in DNA: TGTGCCAGCAGTTTAACGACAGGAATCAATCAGCCCCAGCATCTT.

The chain has TRBV5-1 and TRBJ1-1; 7 nucleotides line up with TRBD1. Unmatched junction bases numbered 7, after V lost 4 bases and J lost 4 bases. Germline V gives CDR1 SGHRS, CDR2 YFSETQ. CDR3 length: 14 amino acids. CDR3 sequence (DNA): TGCGCCAGCAGCCCCGGACAGGAGCTCACTGAAGCTTTCTTT. It is translated as CASSPGQELTEAFF. Supplemented by reference TRBV5-1 and TRBJ1-1, the full variable domain reads KAGVTQTPRYLIKTRGQQVTLSCSPISGHRSVSWYQQTPGQGLQFLFEYFSETQRNKGNFPGRFSGRQFSNSRSEMNVSTLELGDSALYLCASSPGQELTEAFFGQGTRLTVV.

This chain links TRBV5-4 with TRBJ2-2, with 9 bases lining up with TRBD2. V gave up 0 bases and J gave up 0 bases; unmatched junction bases: 6. The CDR3 spans 18 residues. Per germline, CDR1 SGHNT and CDR2 YYREEE (reference sequence). CDR3 DNA: TGTGCCAGCAGCTTGGGCGGGAGGGCCACCTCGAACACCGGGGAGCTGTTTTTT. Translation gives CASSLGGRATSNTGELFF.

The count of this clone is one. The chain uses TRBV4-1 and TRBJ2-7, with 11 bases lining up with TRBD2. This CDR3 comprises 16 residues. The trim removed 1 base at V and 3 bases at J, leaving 5 bases unmatched. Germline values: CDR1 MGHRA, CDR2 YSYEKL. The CDR3 nucleotides are TGCGCCAGCAGCCAAGTGCCCCTAGCGGGGGGCTACGAGCAGTACTTC. Encoded protein: CASSQVPLAGGYEQYF.

The rearrangement links TRBV11-2 to TRBJ2-2; D may be TRBD1 (5 bases). The CDR3 totals 14 residues. The V gene's germline CDR1 is SGHAT and CDR2 FQNNGV. Trimming stripped 5 bases from V and 0 bases from J, with 7 bases between. The CDR3 region is CASSQGANTGELFF. CDR3 DNA: TGTGCCAGCAGCCAAGGGGCGAACACCGGGGAGCTGTTTTTT.

CDR3 amino acids: CAWSPDRGNSPLHF. For the CDR3, the DNA is TGTGCCTGGAGTCCGGACAGGGGGAATTCACCCCTCCACTTT. The J gene is TRBJ1-6, the V gene TRBV30; TRBD1 matches 10 bases. The germline V gene has CDR1 GTSNPN and CDR2 SVGIG (reference sequence). V lost 2 bases to trimming and J lost 7 bases; unmatched junction nucleotides: 2. This CDR3 comprises 14 residues.

Only one count was recorded for this clone. The genes are TRBV7-9 and TRBJ2-7, with 7 nucleotides matching TRBD2. The length of the CDR3 is 13 residues. The V and J ends lost 5 bases and 2 bases, in that order; junction bases with no gene match: 3. Germline-derived CDR1 and CDR2 are SEHNR and FQNEAQ (reference sequence). CDR3 nucleotides: TGTGCCAGCAGCCTGGGGGGGACCTACGAGCAGTACTTC. Protein sequence: CASSLGGTYEQYF.

This sequence joins TRBV19 and TRBJ2-2; TRBD1 agrees at 9 bases. V lost 6 bases to trimming and J lost 5 bases; unmatched junction nucleotides: 4. CDR1 and CDR2 (germline): LNHDA, SQIVND (reference sequence). The CDR3 is made up of 14 amino acids. The CDR3 spells CASRWDRETGELFF. Here the CDR3 DNA reads TGTGCCAGTAGATGGGACAGGGAAACCGGGGAGCTGTTTTTT.

The J gene is TRBJ2-5, the V gene TRBV6-6; 8 positions match TRBD1. Germline assignment: CDR1 MNHNY and CDR2 SVGAGI (reference sequence). V lost 4 bases to trimming and J lost 2 bases; unmatched junction nucleotides: 6. There are 15 residues in the CDR3. CDR3 in amino acids: CASSWDRSRQETQYF. In nucleotides, the CDR3 is TGTGCCAGCAGTTGGGACAGGTCTCGACAAGAGACCCAGTACTTC.

The J gene is TRBJ2-7, the V gene TRBV6-1, with D perhaps TRBD2 (5 bases). The V end lost 1 base, the J end lost 3 bases, and 13 bases lay between the germline ends. CDR3 length equals 15 residues. The germline CDR1 and CDR2 sequences are MNHNS and SASEGT. The CDR3 DNA is TGTGCCAGCAGTGAAGGGGTGCGGAGCGGCTACGAGCAGTACTTC. This codes for CASSEGVRSGYEQYF.

The genes are TRBV7-9 and TRBJ1-1, with D maybe TRBD1 (6 bases). The CDR3 spans 14 residues. CDR1 SEHNR and CDR2 FQNEAQ come from the germline V gene (reference sequence). Trimming took 1 base from V and 4 from J, leaving 10 bases between them. The CDR3 DNA is TGTGCCAGCAGCTTAGATACAGGGCTCACTGAAGCTTTCTTT. This encodes CASSLDTGLTEAFF.

The rearrangement links TRBV4-3 to TRBJ2-7; 7 bases are shared with TRBD2. After removal of 1 base from V and 2 bases from J, the junction contained 8 bases not matched to a gene. This CDR3 has 16 amino acids. CDR1 and CDR2 from the germline V gene are LGHNA and YSLEER. CDR3 sequence (DNA): TGCGCCAGCAGCCAAGGAGCGCAGGGAGGGACCTACGAGCAGTACTTC. Its translation is CASSQGAQGGTYEQYF.